The clone carrying this T cell receptor beta chain was counted only a few times. What it binds is not known. This sample was included in a study of spatial heterogeneity in lung cancer. On the study more broadly: The count of detected beta-chain sequences consistently exceeded that of alpha-chain sequences.

Time point described: sample taken at primary tumor resection. Sequencing covered unsorted whole RNA taken from tumor, nontumor lung or frozen PBMC. Study observations and caveats: Mutation tallies in tumors tracked expanded intratumoral alpha and beta TCR counts. Estimates put coverage of tumor T cells 5.5% to 8% for alpha and around 12% for beta chains.

TCRdb re-derived calls from the 5' RACE reads in MiXCR, one entry per CDR3 protein. The sample records tens of thousands of distinct CDR3 sequences, less than 20% being singletons. This material consisted of lung tumor tissue, taken at surgery. This clonotype was sampled from a female donor with early-stage non-small cell lung cancer.

This CDR3 reads CASSPREGRTSGEQYF. The DNA for the CDR3 is TGTGCCAGCAGCCCACGGGAGGGCAGGACCTCTGGCGAGCAGTACTTC. The V and J genes are TRBV7-9 and TRBJ2-7; TRBD2 agrees at 8 bases. Trimming cost V 5 bases and J 6 bases; bases outside gene matches: 15. The CDR3 covers 16 residues. CDR1 is SEHNR, CDR2 FQNEAQ, per germline (reference sequence). Filled out from reference TRBV7-9 and TRBJ2-7, the complete variable domain reads DTGVSQNPRHKITKRGQNVTFRCDPISEHNRLYWYRQTLGQGPEFLTYFQNEAQLEKSRLLSDRFSAERPKGSFSTLEIQRTEQGDSAMYLCASSPREGRTSGEQYFGPGTRLTVT.